This TCR beta chain stems from a study of blood T cell repertoires in COVID-19. In the study overall: COVID-19 samples collected from the United States, Italy and Spain covered acute and convalescent phases.

Using immunoSEQ multiplex PCR, the repertoire was profiled, and TCRdb retains in-frame clones only, with some absent. The repertoire holds around 200,000 clones, with about 83% as singletons. The germline V gene encodes CDR1 SGDLS and CDR2 YYNGEE. The V and J ends lost 4 bases and 9 bases, in that order; junction bases with no gene match: 2. CDR3 size: 14 residues. This chain joins TRBV9 and TRBJ2-1; the match to TRBD2 covers 15 bases. Input material: peripheral blood. This clonotype was obtained from a woman in her late teens or twenties who had recovered from COVID-19. The CDR3 DNA reads as TGTGCCAGCAGCTCGGGACTAGCGGGAGGTGAGCAGTTCTTC. It translates to CASSSGLAGGEQFF.